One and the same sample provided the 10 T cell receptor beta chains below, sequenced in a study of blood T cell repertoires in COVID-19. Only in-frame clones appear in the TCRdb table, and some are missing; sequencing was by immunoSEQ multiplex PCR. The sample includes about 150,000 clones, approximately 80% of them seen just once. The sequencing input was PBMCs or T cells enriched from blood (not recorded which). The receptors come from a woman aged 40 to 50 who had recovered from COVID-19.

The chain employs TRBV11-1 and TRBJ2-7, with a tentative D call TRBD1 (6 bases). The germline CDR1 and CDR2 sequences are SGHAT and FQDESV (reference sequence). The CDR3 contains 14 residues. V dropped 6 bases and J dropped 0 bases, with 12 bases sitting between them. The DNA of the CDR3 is TGTGCCAGCAGAGACAGGCTCTTCTCCTACGAGCAGTACTTC. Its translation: CASRDRLFSYEQYF.

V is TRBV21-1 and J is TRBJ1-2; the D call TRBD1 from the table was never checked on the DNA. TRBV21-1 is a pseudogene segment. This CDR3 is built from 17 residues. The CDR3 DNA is TGTGCCAGCAGCAACCTACGGGACAAGGCGTCAGGGGGTGGCTACACCTTC. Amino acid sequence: CASSNLRDKASGGGYTF.

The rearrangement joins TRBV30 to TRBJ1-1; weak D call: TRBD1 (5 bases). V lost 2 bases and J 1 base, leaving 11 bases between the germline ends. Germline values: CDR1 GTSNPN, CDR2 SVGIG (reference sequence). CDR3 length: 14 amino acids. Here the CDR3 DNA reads TGTGCCTGGAGTTGGGGGGGTTCGAACACTGAAGCTTTCTTT. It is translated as CAWSWGGSNTEAFF. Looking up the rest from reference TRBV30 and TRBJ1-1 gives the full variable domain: SQTIHQWPATLVQPVGSPLSLECTVEGTSNPNLYWYRQAAGRGLQLLFYSVGIGQISSEVPQNLSASRPQDRQFILSSKKLLLSDSGFYLCAWSWGGSNTEAFFGQGTRLTVV.

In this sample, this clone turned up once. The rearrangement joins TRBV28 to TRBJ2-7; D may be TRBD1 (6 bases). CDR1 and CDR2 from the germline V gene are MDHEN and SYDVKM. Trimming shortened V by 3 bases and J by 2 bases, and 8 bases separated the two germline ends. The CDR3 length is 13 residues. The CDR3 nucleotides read TGTGCCAGCAGTTTTACAGGGACCTACGAGCAGTACTTC. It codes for CASSFTGTYEQYF.

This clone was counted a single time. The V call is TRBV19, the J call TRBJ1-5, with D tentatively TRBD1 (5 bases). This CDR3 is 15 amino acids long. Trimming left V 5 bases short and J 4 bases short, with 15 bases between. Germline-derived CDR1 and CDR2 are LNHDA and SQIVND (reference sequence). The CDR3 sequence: CASSVSGDANQPQHF. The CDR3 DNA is TGTGCCAGTAGTGTATCGGGGGACGCTAATCAGCCCCAGCATTTT.

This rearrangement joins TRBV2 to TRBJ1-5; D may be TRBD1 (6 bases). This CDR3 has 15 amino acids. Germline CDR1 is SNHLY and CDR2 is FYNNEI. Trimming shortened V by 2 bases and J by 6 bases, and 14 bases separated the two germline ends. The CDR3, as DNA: TGTGCCAGCAGTGAATTAGGGGGGGCTGCTCAGCCCCAGCATTTT. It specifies CASSELGGAAQPQHF.

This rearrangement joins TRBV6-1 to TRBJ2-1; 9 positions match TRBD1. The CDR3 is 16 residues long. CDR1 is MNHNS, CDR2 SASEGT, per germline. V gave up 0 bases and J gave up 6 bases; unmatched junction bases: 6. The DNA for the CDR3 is TGTGCCAGCAGTGAAGCGGGGACAGGGTCCCTCAATGAGCAGTTCTTC. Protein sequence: CASSEAGTGSLNEQFF.

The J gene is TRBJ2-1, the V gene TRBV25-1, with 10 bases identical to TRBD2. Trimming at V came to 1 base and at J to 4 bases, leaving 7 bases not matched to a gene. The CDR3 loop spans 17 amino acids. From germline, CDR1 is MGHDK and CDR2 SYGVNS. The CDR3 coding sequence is TGTGCCAGCAGTGAATCGGGGGGGACTAGCGTTTACAATGAGCAGTTCTTC. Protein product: CASSESGGTSVYNEQFF.

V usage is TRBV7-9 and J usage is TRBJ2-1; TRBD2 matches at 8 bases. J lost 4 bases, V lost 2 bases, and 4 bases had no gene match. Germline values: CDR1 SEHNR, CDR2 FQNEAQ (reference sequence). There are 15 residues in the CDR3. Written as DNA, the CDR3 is TGTGCCAGCAGCTTATTCCAGCGGGAGTACAATGAGCAGTTCTTC. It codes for CASSLFQREYNEQFF.

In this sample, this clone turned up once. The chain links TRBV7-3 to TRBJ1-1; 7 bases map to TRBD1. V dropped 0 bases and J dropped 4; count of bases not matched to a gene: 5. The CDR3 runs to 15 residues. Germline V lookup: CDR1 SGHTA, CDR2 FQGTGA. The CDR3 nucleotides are TGTGCCAGCAGCTTAACGGACAGGTTTGGCACTGAAGCTTTCTTT. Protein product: CASSLTDRFGTEAFF.